This T cell receptor beta chain is drawn from a study of metastatic and nonmetastatic thyroid tumors. About the research overall: The comparison covered peripheral blood and tumor or nodule tissue in malignant and benign thyroid patients.

Thyroid surgery had not been preceded by any treatment in any patient. TCRdb reanalyzed the PCR reads via MiXCR. The sample contains 15,000 to 20,000 clones, approximately 30% of which appear only once. Sequencing used adjacent normal tissue. This clonotype was obtained from a female donor with papillary thyroid cancer or a benign thyroid nodule (not recorded which). Some clones in this sample may be carry-over from other donors' samples.

The CDR3 here is CASSVESGSGDEQFF. The CDR3 DNA reads as TGTGCCAGCAGTGTGGAGAGCGGGAGTGGGGATGAGCAGTTCTTC. V gene TRBV6-1 combines with J gene TRBJ2-1; 8 nucleotides agree with TRBD2. Germline assignment: CDR1 MNHNS and CDR2 SASEGT. This CDR3 has 15 amino acids. V lost 4 bases to trimming and J lost 8 bases; unmatched junction nucleotides: 10.